The clone carrying this TCR beta chain was seen only a few times. What it binds is not known. This record comes from a study of healthy donors' naive CD4 and CD8 T cells. CDR1 and CDR2 from the germline V gene are MNHEY and SVGAGI. Between the trimmed V and J ends, which lost 2 bases and 1 base, there was a span of 11 bases. The CDR3 consists of 15 residues. Whole-study results and caveats: Negatively charged CDR3s marked CD8+ lineage; positively charged CDR3s marked CD4+ lineage.

TCR libraries were built from approximately 490 ng of total RNA by linear amplification. TCRdb reanalysed the reads using MiXCR and keeps one entry per CDR3 protein. Of roughly 200,000 distinct CDR3 sequences in the sample, about 70% are singletons; the top ten hold 2.3%. Sequenced: naive CD4+ and CD8+ T cells sorted from blood, pooled from several donors. The rearrangement uses TRBV6-5 and TRBJ1-1; possibly TRBD1 for D (5 bases). This TCR derives from a pool of human donors in good health; the sample pools cells from several healthy donors. In DNA form, the CDR3 reads TGTGCCAGCAGTTACGAACAGGTCGGGAACACTGAAGCTTTCTTT. Its protein is CASSYEQVGNTEAFF.